The entry below describes one T cell receptor (beta chain). Data came from immunoSEQ multiplex PCR; TCRdb stores just in-frame clones and leaves some out. The table records under 200,000 clones, more than 70% of them present only once. The data are from a study of blood T cell repertoires in COVID-19. The CDR3 length is 13 residues. In germline, CDR1 is MNHEY, CDR2 SVGAGI. The ends lost 9 bases at V and 4 bases at J; junction bases unmatched: 6. Cohorts were based on clinical histories the participants reported. Sequenced: PBMCs or T cells enriched from blood (not recorded which). This chain uses TRBV6-5 with TRBJ1-1, with TRBD1 identical over 9 bases. The source of this sequence is a woman in her 50s in a cohort exposed to, infected with or recovered from COVID-19 (not recorded which). Here the CDR3 reads CASQTGGPTEAFF. DNA of the CDR3: TGTGCCAGTCAGACAGGGGGTCCCACTGAAGCTTTCTTT.